Following are 16 T cell receptor beta chains from one sample sequenced in a study of T cell repertoires in cytomegalovirus infection (dated by TCRdb to 2018 to 2020). For sequencing, an Illumina HiSeq 1500 was employed. TCRdb reprocessing: public reads trimmed at Q25 with fastp, clones called with MiXCR, in-frame beta chains kept. When rows share a CDR3 protein, they turn into one entry using the most common DNA and genes. The sample table records roughly 140,000 distinct CDR3 sequences; roughly a quarter of these occur just once. The top ten constitute 9.5% to 12% of the sample. What was sequenced was PBMCs. Every receptor here comes from a human donor in good health (CMV status not recorded). Some clones in this sample may be carry-over from other donors' samples.

The chain combines TRBV7-8 with TRBJ2-2, with D possibly being TRBD2 (7 bases). Germline CDR1 SGHVS, CDR2 FQNEAQ. The V end was cut by 3 bases, the J end by 1 base, with 9 bases between. CDR3 length: 15 amino acids. The CDR3 spells CASSLRGGNTGELFF. CDR3 DNA sequence: TGTGCCAGCAGCTTGAGGGGGGGGAACACCGGGGAGCTGTTTTTT.

This clonotype was seen at least ten times. The chain links TRBV7-6 to TRBJ2-2; 10 bases align to TRBD1. The junction had 6 bases not matched to a gene; V was cut back by 2 bases and J by 6 bases. CDR3 length equals 16 residues. Germline V gene data show CDR1 as SGHVS and CDR2 as FNYEAQ. The CDR3 nucleotides read TGTGCCAGCAGCTTACTTCGGACAGGGGGTCCCGGGGAGCTGTTTTTT. Encoded protein: CASSLLRTGGPGELFF.

The chain has TRBV7-9 and TRBJ2-7, with 8 bases identical to TRBD1. The CDR3 is made up of 16 amino acids. Germline CDR1 and CDR2: SEHNR and FQNEAQ (reference sequence). The V segment lost 1 base and the J segment 0 bases; nucleotides outside the gene matches: 5. CDR3 DNA sequence: TGTGCCAGCAGCTTAGGGACAGGGATGGGCTCCTACGAGCAGTACTTC. Protein product: CASSLGTGMGSYEQYF.

This clonotype was counted at least ten times. This chain uses TRBV7-2 with TRBJ2-7, with D maybe TRBD1 (6 bases). The CDR3 has 14 residues. V lost 5 bases and J lost 10, with 21 bases in between. The germline CDR1 and CDR2 sequences are SGHTA and FQGNSA. CDR3 coding DNA: TGTGCCAGCAGCACGGCACCGACAGGCTACGGTCAGTACTTC. It translates to CASSTAPTGYGQYF.

The chain links TRBV30 to TRBJ1-1; perhaps TRBD1 as D (6 bases). V lost 0 bases, J lost 5 bases, and 16 bases lay in between. Germline values: CDR1 GTSNPN, CDR2 SVGIG (reference sequence). The CDR3 has 15 amino acids. The CDR3 nucleotides read TGTGCCTGGAGTGTACCCCGTGGGGGCACGACTGAAGCTTTCTTT. This encodes CAWSVPRGGTTEAFF.

The chain has TRBV7-6 and TRBJ2-7; 9 bases fit TRBD1. This CDR3 spans 18 amino acids. The V segment lost 4 bases and the J segment 2 bases; nucleotides outside the gene matches: 15. Germline lookup yields CDR1 SGHVS and CDR2 FNYEAQ. This CDR3 is CASSSQRGSGTGPYEQYF. CDR3 sequence (DNA): TGTGCCAGCAGCTCACAGAGGGGTTCTGGGACAGGGCCCTACGAGCAGTACTTC.

The sample holds many counts of this clonotype. This chain's CDR3 is CASSLASGQGETQYF. CDR3 sequence (DNA): TGCGCCAGCAGCTTGGCCAGCGGCCAGGGGGAGACCCAGTACTTC. J is TRBJ2-5 and V is TRBV5-1; perhaps TRBD1 as D (6 bases). The CDR3 contains 15 residues. The germline CDR1 and CDR2 sequences are SGHRS and YFSETQ. Trimming took 0 bases from V and 5 from J, leaving 14 bases between them.

This clonotype was detected many times. The chain joins TRBV12-3 or TRBV12-4 to TRBJ1-1; D remains ambiguous. V was pared by 3 bases and J by 5 bases, with 4 bases between. The CDR3 runs 11 residues. The CDR3 coding sequence is TGTGCCAGCAGTTTTTCGACTGAAGCTTTCTTT. It yields the protein CASSFSTEAFF.

This clonotype has at least ten counts. The V and J genes are TRBV9 and TRBJ2-1; 8 nucleotides agree with TRBD2. This CDR3 spans 13 amino acids. The V and J ends lost 5 bases and 8 bases, in that order; junction bases with no gene match: 6. CDR1 is SGDLS, CDR2 YYNGEE, per germline. For the CDR3, the DNA is TGTGCCAGCAGTGGGACTAGTTTACATGAGCAGTTCTTC. The encoded protein is CASSGTSLHEQFF. Drawing the rest from reference TRBV9 and TRBJ2-1, the complete variable domain is DSGVTQTPKHLITATGQRVTLRCSPRSGDLSVYWYQQSLDQGLQFLIQYYNGEERAKGNILERFSAQQFPDLHSELNLSSLELGDSALYFCASSGTSLHEQFFGPGTRLTVL.

The sample holds a few counts of this clonotype. The CDR3 DNA reads TGCGCCAGCCAAGACAAGATGGGCTACGAGCAGTACTTC. Its translation is CASQDKMGYEQYF. The chain links TRBV5-1 to TRBJ2-7; D not certain. In germline, CDR1 is SGHRS, CDR2 YFSETQ. This CDR3 has 13 residues. Trimming took off 7 bases at V and 3 bases at J, with 14 bases between the two ends.

The chain has TRBV11-2 and TRBJ2-1; TRBD2 aligns across 8 bases. The CDR3 spans 17 residues. V gave up 4 bases and J gave up 0 bases; unmatched junction bases: 8. The V gene's germline CDR1 is SGHAT and CDR2 FQNNGV. The CDR3 is CASSSRLLADSYNEQFF. In DNA form, the CDR3 reads TGTGCCAGCAGCTCCCGTTTACTAGCGGACTCCTACAATGAGCAGTTCTTC.

The chain employs TRBV7-9 and TRBJ2-7, with D possibly being TRBD1 (6 bases). This CDR3 is 12 amino acids long. CDR1 is SEHNR and CDR2 is FQNEAQ in the germline V gene (reference sequence). The V end lost 4 bases, the J end lost 4 bases, and 8 bases lay between the germline ends. The CDR3: CASSSGVYEQYF. CDR3 nucleotide sequence: TGTGCCAGCAGCTCAGGGGTTTACGAGCAGTACTTC.

This clonotype was recorded a few times. The chain is built from TRBV7-6 and TRBJ2-3; D unclear. Trimming removed 1 base at V and 2 bases at J, with 7 bases between. Germline CDR1 and CDR2: SGHVS and FNYEAQ. The CDR3 sequence is 14 residues long. The CDR3 region is CASSLGVDTDTQYF. CDR3 nucleotide sequence: TGTGCCAGCAGCTTAGGGGTCGACACAGATACGCAGTATTTT.

The rearrangement uses TRBV28 and TRBJ1-1; D gene uncertain. Germline values: CDR1 MDHEN, CDR2 SYDVKM. The CDR3 sequence is 13 residues long. Trimming took off 7 bases at V and 2 bases at J, with 11 bases between the two ends. The chain's CDR3 is CASTVQVNTEAFF. The CDR3 nucleotides read TGTGCCAGCACCGTTCAGGTTAACACTGAAGCTTTCTTT.

This clonotype was detected a few times. This rearrangement joins TRBV20-1 to TRBJ2-7; no clear D. Trimming removed 3 bases from V and 0 bases from J, with 9 bases in between. This CDR3 is 13 amino acids long. Looked up from germline, CDR1 is DFQATT and CDR2 is SNEGSKA (reference sequence). The CDR3 here is CSARPRASYEQYF. The CDR3 DNA reads TGCAGTGCTAGGCCCCGAGCCTCCTACGAGCAGTACTTC.

The chain links TRBV19 to TRBJ2-3; tentatively, D is TRBD2 (6 bases). Germline values: CDR1 LNHDA, CDR2 SQIVND (reference sequence). CDR3 length: 15 residues. The V end was cut by 3 bases, the J end by 0 bases, with 10 bases between. The CDR3 sequence is CASSIGGRSTDTQYF. CDR3 sequence (DNA): TGTGCCAGTAGTATCGGGGGTAGGAGCACAGATACGCAGTATTTT.